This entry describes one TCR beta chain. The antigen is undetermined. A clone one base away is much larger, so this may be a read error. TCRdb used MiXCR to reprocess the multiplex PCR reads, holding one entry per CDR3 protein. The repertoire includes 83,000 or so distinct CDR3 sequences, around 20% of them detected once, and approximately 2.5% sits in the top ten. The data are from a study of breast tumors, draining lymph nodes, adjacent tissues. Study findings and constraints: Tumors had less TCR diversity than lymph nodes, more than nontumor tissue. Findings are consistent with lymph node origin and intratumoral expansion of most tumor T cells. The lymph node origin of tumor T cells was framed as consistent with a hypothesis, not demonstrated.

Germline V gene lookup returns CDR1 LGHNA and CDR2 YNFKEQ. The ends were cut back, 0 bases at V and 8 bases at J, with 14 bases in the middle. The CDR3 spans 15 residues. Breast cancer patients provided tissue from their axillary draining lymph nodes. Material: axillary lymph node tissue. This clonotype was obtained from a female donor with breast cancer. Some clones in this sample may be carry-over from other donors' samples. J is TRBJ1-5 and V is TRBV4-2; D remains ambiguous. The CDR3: CASSQDGGGREPQHF. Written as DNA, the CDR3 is TGTGCCAGCAGCCAAGATGGTGGCGGTAGAGAGCCCCAGCATTTT.